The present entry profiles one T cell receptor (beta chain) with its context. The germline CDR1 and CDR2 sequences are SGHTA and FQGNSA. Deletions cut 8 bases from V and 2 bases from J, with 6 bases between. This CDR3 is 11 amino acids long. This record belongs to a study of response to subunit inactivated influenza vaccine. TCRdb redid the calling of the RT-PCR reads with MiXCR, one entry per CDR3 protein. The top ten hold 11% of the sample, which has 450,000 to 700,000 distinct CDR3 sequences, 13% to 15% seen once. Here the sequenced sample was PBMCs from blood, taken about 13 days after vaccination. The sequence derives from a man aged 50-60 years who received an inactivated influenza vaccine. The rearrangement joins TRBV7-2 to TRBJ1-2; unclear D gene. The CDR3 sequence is CASVGNYGYTF. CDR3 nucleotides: TGTGCCAGCGTGGGGAACTATGGCTACACCTTC.